This T cell receptor (beta chain) derives from a study of blood T cells in healthy people across ages. Study results and caveats: Naive T cell percentage by flow cytometry tracked strongly with beta diversity. Naive CD4+ cell counts and diversity both ran higher in long-lived than in aged donors.

On this clonotype: Its antigen is as yet unknown.

Through a sample-barcoded 5' primer and a J-beta primer mix, a second PCR was run for roughly 6 to 11 cycles. TCRdb ran MiXCR on the 5' RACE reads and lists one entry per CDR3 protein. The data hold about 1.8 million distinct CDR3 sequences, with roughly 49% observed a single time. Germline V gene sequence: CDR1 SGHRS, CDR2 YFSETQ. The CDR3 has 14 residues. V lost 4 bases and J 1 base, leaving 10 bases between the germline ends. The sample taken for sequencing was blood. This clonotype originated in a woman in her forties in good health. The genes are TRBV5-1 and TRBJ2-3; D is unclear. The CDR3 DNA reads TGCGCCAGCAGCCCCGGGTACCGCACAGATACGCAGTATTTT. Translation: CASSPGYRTDTQYF. The whole variable domain, remainder taken from reference TRBV5-1 and TRBJ2-3, is KAGVTQTPRYLIKTRGQQVTLSCSPISGHRSVSWYQQTPGQGLQFLFEYFSETQRNKGNFPGRFSGRQFSNSRSEMNVSTLELGDSALYLCASSPGYRTDTQYFGPGTRLTVL.